This T cell receptor (beta chain) was documented in a study of neurological immune-mediated disorders. In its sample, this clonotype was seen many times. TCRdb reprocessed the 5' RACE reads via MiXCR and lists one record per CDR3 protein. The table records about 55,000 distinct CDR3 sequences, just under 4% of them present only once. The CDR3 runs to 16 residues. Trimming at V came to 4 bases and at J to 1 base, leaving 2 bases not matched to a gene. Libraries from sorted cells used 900,000 or so T cells (CD4+ or CD8+). The sequenced sample was CD4+ T cells from blood. V gene TRBV12-3 or TRBV12-4 combines with J gene TRBJ2-3, with 13 bases aligning to TRBD2. The sequence derives from a woman in her 40s with multiple sclerosis. The CDR3 region is CASSSTSGGGTDTQYF. For the CDR3, the DNA is TGTGCCAGCAGTTCCACTAGCGGGGGGGGCACAGATACGCAGTATTTT.